The 20 T cell receptor beta chains reported below all come from one sample, sequenced in a study of regulatory T cells in long-lasting Graves disease. The time point here: newly diagnosed GD, antithyroid drugs for less than 3 months. There was RNA extracted from PBMCs, and the TCR library was made from it. The authors built TCR beta libraries using iRepertoire HTBI primers and Arm-PCR of CDR3 regions. TCRdb ran MiXCR on the multiplex PCR reads and lists one entry per CDR3 protein. The table shows about 470,000 distinct CDR3 sequences, with about 15% occurring only once. The data were also submitted as part of a second study, on T cells in Graves' hyperthyroidism and ophthalmopathy.

The sample in question was peripheral blood mononuclear cells (PBMCs), obtained at new diagnosis, from a patient treated with antithyroid drugs. The receptor source for this set is a woman in her 30s with Graves disease.

This clonotype was counted many times. This chain links TRBV12-3 or TRBV12-4 with TRBJ1-1, with unresolved D. V lost 6 bases and J lost 1, with 18 bases in between. The CDR3 runs 16 residues. The CDR3 region is CASSPQTATTNTEAFF. For the CDR3, the DNA is TGTGCCAGCAGCCCCCAGACGGCGACAACGAACACTGAAGCTTTCTTT.

This chain links TRBV24-1 with TRBJ2-4; 12 bases are shared with TRBD2. Germline loops: CDR1 KGHDR, CDR2 SFDVKD. The CDR3 length is 17 residues. Trimming took 9 bases from V and 4 from J; bases not matched to a gene: 12. In nucleotides, the CDR3 is TGTGCCACCGAGGTGACTAGCGGGAGAGGGGGGAAAAACATTCAGTACTTC. Translation: CATEVTSGRGGKNIQYF.

The sample holds a few counts of this clonotype. This chain joins TRBV9 and TRBJ2-7, with a possible D match to TRBD1 (5 bases). CDR3 length: 13 amino acids. Germline loops: CDR1 SGDLS, CDR2 YYNGEE. The ends were cut back, 4 bases at V and 5 bases at J, with 13 bases in the middle. CDR3 coding DNA: TGTGCCAGCAGCCCTATACCCAGGGACGAGCAGTACTTC. This sequence encodes CASSPIPRDEQYF.

A few counts support this clonotype. The CDR3 reads CASSWGLSSYTF. DNA of the CDR3: TGTGCCAGCAGCTGGGGCCTCAGCAGCTACACCTTC. The chain joins TRBV12-3 or TRBV12-4 to TRBJ1-2, with D possibly TRBD1 on 5 matching bases. V lost 6 bases and J 9 bases, leaving 14 bases between the germline ends. The CDR3 length is 12 residues.

This clonotype showed up many times. The chain links TRBV11-2 to TRBJ2-1; 9 bases align to TRBD2. The CDR3 is made up of 15 amino acids. Losses at the gene ends were 5 bases for V and 8 bases for J; bases not matched to a gene: 10. CDR1 and CDR2 (germline): SGHAT, FQNNGV. CDR3 protein: CASSALAGMEYEQFF. The CDR3 DNA follows: TGTGCCAGCAGCGCCCTAGCGGGAATGGAATATGAGCAGTTCTTC.

This clonotype was observed many times. One end of the junction fails to match germline, which may point to a read error. This chain uses TRBV2 with TRBJ2-7, with D possibly matching TRBD2 (5 bases). Germline V gene sequence: CDR1 SNHLY, CDR2 FYNNEI. The CDR3 extends over 15 amino acids. The CDR3 sequence: CASSKARAGGGEQYF. DNA for the CDR3: TGTGCCAGCAGTAAAGCGAGGGCAGGAGGAGGCGAGCAGTACTTC.

This clonotype has at least ten counts. The chain recombines TRBV20-1 with TRBJ2-1, with 10 nucleotides matching TRBD2. Per germline, CDR1 DFQATT and CDR2 SNEGSKA (reference sequence). J was trimmed by 2 bases and V by 5 bases; bases with no gene match: 12. This CDR3 spans 17 amino acids. The CDR3 protein is CSAFVQGTSVTYNEQFF. The CDR3 nucleotides are TGCAGTGCTTTCGTGCAGGGGACTAGCGTGACCTACAATGAGCAGTTCTTC.

This clonotype was seen at least ten times. The chain uses TRBV28 and TRBJ2-6; 12 nucleotides agree with TRBD1. The ends lost 9 bases at V and 3 bases at J; junction bases unmatched: 9. CDR3 size: 17 residues. The germline V gene encodes CDR1 MDHEN and CDR2 SYDVKM. The CDR3 is CASSPGQGAFGANVLTF. The DNA of the CDR3 is TGTGCCAGTAGCCCGGGACAGGGGGCTTTTGGGGCCAACGTCCTGACTTTC.

Points on this clonotype: This likely comes from a read error, as the CDR3 has no conserved phenylalanine or tryptophan at its end. This chain connects TRBV7-8 to TRBJ2-3, with D perhaps TRBD1 or TRBD2 (5 bases each). The germline CDR1 and CDR2 sequences are SGHVS and FQNEAQ. V was clipped by 2 bases and J by 1 base, with 10 bases between them. CDR3 length: 15 amino acids. CDR3 nucleotide sequence: TGTGCCAGCAGCTTATTGGGACGAGGCACAGATACGCAGTATCTT. Translated: CASSLLGRGTDTQYL.

This clonotype was counted ten times or more. The chain uses TRBV28 and TRBJ2-7; either TRBD1 or TRBD2 may supply D (7 bases each). Germline V gives CDR1 MDHEN, CDR2 SYDVKM. V was cut by 2 bases and J by 4 bases, with 15 bases left in between. CDR3 size: 15 residues. Written as DNA, the CDR3 is TGTGCCAGCAGTTTAGGGGGAGGGGGCAGGTACGAGCAGTACTTC. This translates into CASSLGGGGRYEQYF.

The table lists this clonotype with a few counts. This is likely an artifact of a read error, given a far larger clone one base away. J is TRBJ2-5 and V is TRBV11-2, with 8 bases lining up with TRBD2. In germline, CDR1 is SGHAT, CDR2 FQNNGV. CDR3 length equals 15 residues. CDR3 coding DNA: TGTGCCAGCAGCCCAGCGGGAGAACGCTACAATGAGCAGCTCTTC. As protein: CASSPAGERYNEQLF.

This clonotype was recorded at least ten times. The chain is built from TRBV7-2 and TRBJ2-2, with 9 bases lining up with TRBD2. The CDR3 length is 18 residues. With 5 bases clipped from V and 3 bases from J, the junction kept 13 bases outside the gene matches. Per the germline V gene, CDR1 is SGHTA and CDR2 is FQGNSA. CDR3 region: CASSLRGGAGGHTGELFF. The CDR3 coding sequence is TGTGCCAGCAGCCTCAGAGGTGGAGCGGGAGGCCACACCGGGGAGCTGTTTTTT.

With respect to this clonotype: An end of the junction differs from the germline gene, which may be a read error. V is TRBV7-9 and J is TRBJ2-7, with TRBD1 identical over 7 bases. Germline V gene sequence: CDR1 SEHNR, CDR2 FQNEAQ (reference sequence). This CDR3 has 14 residues. Here the CDR3 reads CGSSTWTGTYEQYF. CDR3 sequence (DNA): TGTGGCAGCAGCACCTGGACAGGAACCTACGAGCAGTACTTC.

This clonotype has a count of ten or more. The V call is TRBV7-2, the J call TRBJ2-7; TRBD1 matches 8 bases. CDR1 is SGHTA, CDR2 FQGNSA, per germline. The CDR3 is 14 amino acids. V lost 3 bases, J lost 5 bases, and 6 bases stayed unmatched. The CDR3 region has the DNA TGTGCCAGCAGCTTGATCCAGGGGGCGAACGAGCAGTACTTC. It translates to CASSLIQGANEQYF.

The rearrangement uses TRBV7-3 and TRBJ2-6; TRBD1 matches 7 bases. From germline, CDR1 is SGHTA and CDR2 FQGTGA. The CDR3 consists of 18 residues. The trim removed 2 bases at V and 0 bases at J, leaving 7 bases unmatched. The CDR3 bases are TGTGCCAGCAGCTTAGGACTGACAGGGAGCTCTGGGGCCAACGTCCTGACTTTC. Translating it yields CASSLGLTGSSGANVLTF.

The rearrangement links TRBV5-6 to TRBJ1-1; 8 nucleotides align to TRBD1. The germline CDR1 and CDR2 sequences are SGHDT and YYEEEE. Trimming took 5 bases from V and 4 from J; bases not matched to a gene: 16. The CDR3 contains 17 residues. CDR3 residues: CASSEWTGRSFTTEAFF. The CDR3 DNA reads TGTGCCAGCAGTGAATGGACAGGGAGGAGTTTTACCACTGAAGCTTTCTTT.

The rearrangement uses TRBV27 and TRBJ2-7; D is uncertain. The CDR3 runs to 14 residues. Trimming stripped 0 bases from V and 6 bases from J, with 12 bases between. In germline, CDR1 is MNHEY, CDR2 SMNVEV (reference sequence). Here the CDR3 DNA reads TGTGCCAGCAGTTTATCTGGGTTTCCCGGCGAGCAGTACTTC. Translating gives CASSLSGFPGEQYF.

On this clonotype: It differs at one base from a far larger clone, so likely a read error. This sequence joins TRBV6-5 and TRBJ2-1; 10 bases are shared with TRBD2. The ends lost 2 bases at V and 10 bases at J; junction bases unmatched: 17. The CDR3 sequence is 18 residues long. Germline-derived CDR1 and CDR2 are MNHEY and SVGAGI. Here the CDR3 DNA reads TGTGCCAGCAGTTACGGGAGCACTAGCGGGGCCCGTCTCTACGAGCAGTTCTTC. This sequence encodes CASSYGSTSGARLYEQFF.

This clonotype was counted at least ten times. V usage is TRBV6-5 and J usage is TRBJ2-1; a weak D match, TRBD2 (6 bases). The V end was cut by 2 bases, the J end by 8 bases, with 22 bases between. This CDR3 spans 17 amino acids. Per the germline V gene, CDR1 is MNHEY and CDR2 is SVGAGI. CDR3 region: CASSYAPQVAEFDEQFF. The CDR3 DNA is TGTGCCAGCAGTTACGCCCCTCAGGTAGCGGAGTTCGATGAGCAGTTCTTC.

This clonotype has just a few counts. The chain carries TRBV19 and TRBJ1-2, with D uncertain. This CDR3 is 15 amino acids long. Germline CDR1 LNHDA, CDR2 SQIVND (reference sequence). V lost 4 bases and J 0 bases, leaving 12 bases between the germline ends. CDR3 sequence (DNA): TGTGCCAGTAGTACCCGACACCCCGCTAACTATGGCTACACCTTC. It encodes CASSTRHPANYGYTF.